Each of the 7 T cell receptor beta chains below was sequenced from the same sample in a study of molecular identifiers for immune sequencing clone quantification. TCRdb independently ran MiXCR on the PCR reads; one entry per CDR3 protein. The table includes roughly 320,000 distinct CDR3 sequences, under 25% detected once. The material sequenced was naive CD8+ T cells from blood, with Jurkat cell RNA spiked in. Noted subset: FACS-sorted CD8+CD4-CCR7+CD45RA+ naive T cells. The receptors derive from a human donor in good health. Some libraries in this study had Jurkat cell RNA spiked in.

This clonotype was detected ten times or more. The CDR3: CASSLGDSANQPQHF. The CDR3 nucleotides are TGTGCCAGCAGCCTGGGGGACAGTGCGAATCAGCCCCAGCATTTT. The chain joins TRBV5-6 to TRBJ1-5, with 7 positions matching TRBD1. The CDR3 runs to 15 residues. V was clipped by 4 bases and J by 4 bases; unmatched bases: 8. CDR1 SGHDT and CDR2 YYEEEE come from the germline V gene. The whole variable domain, remainder taken from reference TRBV5-6 and TRBJ1-5, is DAGVTQSPTHLIKTRGQQVTLRCSPKSGHDTVSWYQQALGQGPQFIFQYYEEEERQRGNFPDRFSGHQFPNYSSELNVNALLLGDSALYLCASSLGDSANQPQHFGDGTRLSIL.

The genes are TRBV14 and TRBJ2-7; 9 nucleotides align to TRBD1. Germline V gene lookup returns CDR1 SGHDN and CDR2 FVKESK. With 0 bases clipped from V and 3 bases from J, the junction kept 3 bases outside the gene matches. The length of the CDR3 is 15 residues. The CDR3 is CASSQDGDRDYEQYF. The CDR3 coding sequence is TGTGCCAGCAGCCAAGACGGGGACAGGGACTACGAGCAGTACTTC. Full variable domain (rest looked up from reference TRBV14 and TRBJ2-7): EAGVTQFPSHSVIEKGQTVTLRCDPISGHDNLYWYRRVMGKEIKFLLHFVKESKQDESGMPNNRFLAERTGGTYSTLKVQPAELEDSGVYFCASSQDGDRDYEQYFGPGTRLTVT.

Comment on this clonotype: A junction end diverges from the germline sequence, so it may reflect a read error. The chain is built from TRBV29-1 and TRBJ2-3; no clear D gene. Germline loops: CDR1 SQVTM, CDR2 ANQGSEA. The CDR3 sequence is 12 residues long. CDR3 bases: TGCGGCGTTGGTCTCCCCTTGGATACGCAGTATTTT. It specifies CGVGLPLDTQYF.

This clonotype was seen a handful of times. V usage is TRBV19 and J usage is TRBJ2-7; TRBD1 matches at 12 bases. J lost 2 bases, V lost 6 bases, and 5 bases had no gene match. CDR3 length: 15 amino acids. Germline V gives CDR1 LNHDA, CDR2 SQIVND (reference sequence). In DNA, the CDR3 is TGTGCCAGTAGCCAGGGGACAGGGGGCACCTACGAGCAGTACTTC. This encodes CASSQGTGGTYEQYF.

This clonotype was found a few times. CDR3 in amino acids: CASSGPGTSGTYSYEQYF. DNA for the CDR3: TGTGCCAGCAGCGGGCCTGGGACTAGCGGGACCTACTCCTACGAGCAGTACTTC. The chain recombines TRBV7-9 with TRBJ2-7; 13 nucleotides agree with TRBD2. Trimming cost V 5 bases and J 0 bases; bases outside gene matches: 10. CDR3 length: 18 amino acids. The germline gives CDR1 SEHNR, CDR2 FQNEAQ (reference sequence).

This clonotype was counted ten times or more. The rearrangement links TRBV28 to TRBJ2-3; 9 positions match TRBD2. CDR3 length: 17 residues. J lost 3 bases, V lost 4 bases, and 11 bases had no gene match. The germline V gene has CDR1 MDHEN and CDR2 SYDVKM. The CDR3 protein is CASSYAGSGSDTDTQYF. CDR3 DNA: TGTGCCAGCAGTTATGCGGGTAGCGGGAGTGATACAGATACGCAGTATTTT.

Note on this clonotype: A much larger clonotype is one base distant, so this may be a read error. This CDR3 fails to terminate in the conserved phenylalanine or tryptophan, so it likely reflects a read error. V gene TRBV7-8 combines with J gene TRBJ2-7; D call uncertain. There are 14 residues in the CDR3. Germline assignment: CDR1 SGHVS and CDR2 FQNEAQ. V dropped 3 bases and J dropped 6 bases, with 15 bases sitting between them. The DNA for the CDR3 is TGTGCCAGCAGCTTCCGGCCTGGGATACTCGAGCAGTACTCC. It encodes CASSFRPGILEQYS.